This T cell receptor (beta chain) emerged from a study of Graves' ophthalmopathy and Graves' hyperthyroidism. This clonotype was picked up many times. Its antigen is as yet unknown. Germline V gene lookup returns CDR1 SGHVS and CDR2 FQNEAQ. The CDR3 runs 13 residues. V dropped 8 bases and J dropped 6; count of bases not matched to a gene: 6. CDR3 regions of TCR beta were amplified from RNA transcripts. Investigators did first-round RT-PCR with HTBI primers, then second-round multiplex PCR. Each CDR3 protein is one row after TCRdb ran MiXCR on the multiplex PCR reads. The repertoire holds approximately 500,000 distinct CDR3 sequences, with around 14% as singletons. A duration under 3 months, NOSPECS ≥4, CAS ≥3 and moderate-to-severe activity characterized the donors with ophthalmopathy. Sampling approximately 11 ml of fresh peripheral blood provided the PBMCs. The study, taken as a whole, reports: The model reached about 66% sensitivity and approximately 72% specificity for predicting ophthalmopathy progression.

This sequence originates from a woman aged 30 to 39 with Graves' ophthalmopathy. This chain uses TRBV7-8 with TRBJ1-1; 10 bases agree with TRBD1. Material: blood. The CDR3 nucleotides are TGTGCCAGCTCCACCGGACAGGGGGCTGAAGCTTTCTTT. Protein product: CASSTGQGAEAFF.